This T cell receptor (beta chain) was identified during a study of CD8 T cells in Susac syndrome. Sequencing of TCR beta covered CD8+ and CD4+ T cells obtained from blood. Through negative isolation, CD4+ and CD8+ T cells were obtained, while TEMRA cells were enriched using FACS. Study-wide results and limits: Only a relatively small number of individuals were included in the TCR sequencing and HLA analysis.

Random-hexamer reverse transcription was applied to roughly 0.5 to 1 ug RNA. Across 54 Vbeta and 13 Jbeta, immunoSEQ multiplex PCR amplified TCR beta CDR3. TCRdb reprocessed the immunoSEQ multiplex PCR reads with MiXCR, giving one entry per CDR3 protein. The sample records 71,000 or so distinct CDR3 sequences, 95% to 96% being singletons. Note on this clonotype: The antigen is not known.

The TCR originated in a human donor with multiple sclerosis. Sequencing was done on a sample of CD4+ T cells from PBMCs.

The chain's CDR3 is CAGHKGKLFF. CDR3 DNA sequence: TGTGCCGGCCACAAAGGAAAACTGTTTTTT. This rearrangement joins TRBV30 to TRBJ1-4, with D unclear. The CDR3 extends over 10 amino acids. V was trimmed by 8 bases and J by 10 bases, leaving 11 bases between them. Germline V CDR1 and CDR2: GTSNPN, SVGIG (reference sequence).